This record covers a single T cell receptor (beta chain). Tens of thousands of genome equivalents of blood DNA were amplified for TRB. One tube held mixed TRB-A and TRB-B primer pools for touch-down PCR. TCRdb reprocessed the multiplex PCR reads and stores each CDR3 protein as one record, lacking DNA. Its table lists over 4,000 distinct CDR3 sequences. Per the germline V gene, CDR1 is MNHEY and CDR2 is SMNVEV (reference sequence). The CDR3 contains 16 residues. This specimen comes from a study of T cell clusters in autoimmune cytopenias. The origin of this receptor is a human donor with an autoimmune cytopenia or autoimmune hepatitis (not recorded which). The chain couples TRBV27 to TRBJ2-1; TCRdb's D call, TRBD1, is unchecked because there is no DNA. The sequencing input was peripheral blood. The CDR3 reads CASSPSLGSRYNEQFF.